The entry below describes one T cell receptor beta chain. In the study's own analysis: Estimates of nucleated cell counts were drawn from the amplification of reference gene primers. The table came from immunoSEQ multiplex PCR; TCRdb's copy has only in-frame clones and leaves some out. That table gives V, J and clone size, and the DNA gave D and trimming. The sample has under 55,000 clones; roughly 90% are singletons. The data were obtained in a study of blood T cell repertoires in COVID-19. Overall study context: Sites in the United States, Italy and Spain provided acute and convalescent COVID-19 samples. The cDNA or gDNA used as material had been derived from T cells, B-cell-depleted T cells, or PBMCs.

V was pared by 5 bases and J by 4 bases, with 6 bases between. The CDR3 is 13 amino acids. The V gene's germline CDR1 is LGHDT and CDR2 YNNKEL (reference sequence). The sequence came from a human donor in a cohort sampled during active COVID-19. The chain recombines TRBV3-1 (or the pseudogene TRBV3-2) with TRBJ2-6; no reliable D call. Sequencing was performed on peripheral blood. The CDR3 spells CASSMTGANVLTF. The DNA of the CDR3 is TGTGCCAGCAGCATGACAGGGGCCAACGTCCTGACTTTC.